The clone carrying this TCR beta chain turned up a few times. Antigen unknown. The germline CDR1 and CDR2 sequences are SGHRS and YFSETQ. With 4 bases removed from V and 11 bases from J, the gap between germline ends came to 27 bases. The CDR3 has 16 amino acids. This entry comes from a study of blood T cells in healthy people across ages. The study's findings and limits: A roughly linear age-dependent decrease characterized TCR beta diversity per million T cells. With donor CMV status unknown, expanded clonotype changes were possibly confounded. Reliance upon unsorted PBMCs precluded definitive naive versus antigen-experienced comparison.

For the second PCR, which ran for about 7 to 11 cycles, a sample-barcoded 5' primer and a J-beta primer mix were used. TCRdb re-analysed the 5' RACE reads in MiXCR, keeping a single row per CDR3 protein. The table has hundreds of thousands of distinct CDR3 sequences, approximately 50% seen once. The receptor was derived from a man aged 55 to 70 in good health. The chain employs TRBV5-1 and TRBJ2-5; a possible D gene is TRBD1 (5 bases). The specimen was blood. CDR3 protein: CASSPQAQGGYNEQYF. CDR3 in DNA: TGCGCCAGCAGCCCACAGGCGCAGGGTGGGTACAATGAGCAGTACTTC.